The source of this T cell receptor beta chain is a study of T cells in Graves' hyperthyroidism and ophthalmopathy. Overall study context: Peripheral blood was taken when the disease was first diagnosed, before any treatment began.

This clonotype showed up just a few times. Amplification of TCR beta CDR3 regions was performed using RNA transcripts as template. The HTBI primer set served for first-round RT-PCR of the TCR CDR3. TCRdb ran MiXCR on the multiplex PCR reads and lists one entry per CDR3 protein. This sample has a few hundred thousand distinct CDR3 sequences; about 14% occur once, and the top ten carry 14%. The CDR3 extends over 14 amino acids. Unmatched junction bases numbered 4, after V lost 6 bases and J lost 1 base. The sample was blood. The TCR sequence derives from a woman aged 40 to 50 with Graves' hyperthyroidism. The rearrangement links TRBV12-3 or TRBV12-4 to TRBJ2-3; 7 nucleotides line up with TRBD2. The CDR3 reads CASRWGGGTDTQYF. The CDR3 DNA reads TGTGCCAGCAGATGGGGAGGGGGCACAGATACGCAGTATTTT.